The rows below give T cell receptor beta chains drawn from one sample of a study of T cells generated in artificial thymic organoids. For these receptors, no antigen is known. A single record per CDR3 protein comes from TCRdb applying MiXCR to the 5' RACE reads. Of about 8,000 distinct CDR3 sequences listed, about 24% are singletons. Material for sequencing was naive CD8+ T cells grown in artificial thymic organoids from cord blood stem and progenitor cells. These receptors were taken from a human donor who gave cord blood stem cells for thymic organoid culture, a cardiac surgery patient who gave postnatal thymus, or a blood donor (not recorded which). The CDR3 runs from the conserved cysteine through the conserved F or W. D genes are given only for firm matches. Clone size appears in some rows only: once, few, many, or a class for an expanded clone.

cdr3_aa: CASRPQGVTGNEQFF
cdr3_nt: TGTGCCAGCAGGCCACAGGGAGTCACGGGTAATGAGCAGTTCTTC
j_call: TRBJ2-1
clone_size: medium-sized
d_call: NA
v_call: TRBV28

cdr3_aa: CASSIEGARRNIQYF
cdr3_nt: TGTGCCAGTAGTATAGAGGGGGCGAGGAGAAACATTCAGTACTTC
j_call: TRBJ2-4
clone_size: NA
d_call: NA
v_call: TRBV19

cdr3_aa: CASSLYPRVGTDTQYF
cdr3_nt: TGCGCCAGCAGCCTTTACCCTAGAGTCGGGACAGATACGCAGTATTTT
j_call: TRBJ2-3
clone_size: NA
d_call: NA
v_call: TRBV4-1

cdr3_aa: CASSLEPGNYEQYF
cdr3_nt: TGTGCCAGCAGTTTAGAACCAGGGAACTACGAGCAGTACTTC
j_call: TRBJ2-7
clone_size: NA
d_call: NA
v_call: TRBV12-3/TRBV12-4

cdr3_aa: CASRTVFFTDTQYF
cdr3_nt: TGTGCCAGCAGGACAGTTTTTTTCACAGATACGCAGTATTTT
j_call: TRBJ2-3
clone_size: medium-sized
d_call: NA
v_call: TRBV2

cdr3_aa: CASSLSTPSSYEQYF
cdr3_nt: TGTGCCAGCAGTTTAAGCACTCCGAGCTCCTACGAGCAGTACTTC
j_call: TRBJ2-7
clone_size: NA
d_call: NA
v_call: TRBV27

cdr3_aa: CASSVATGDEKLFF
cdr3_nt: TGTGCCAGCAGCGTAGCTACAGGGGATGAAAAACTGTTTTTT
j_call: TRBJ1-4
clone_size: NA
d_call: TRBD1
v_call: TRBV9

cdr3_aa: CASNGLNEKLFF
cdr3_nt: TGTGCCAGTAACGGCCTTAATGAAAAACTGTTTTTT
j_call: TRBJ1-4
clone_size: NA
d_call: NA
v_call: TRBV5-6

cdr3_aa: CASGLRDRPFSYEQYF
cdr3_nt: TGTGCTAGTGGTTTGAGGGACAGGCCTTTCTCCTACGAGCAGTACTTC
j_call: TRBJ2-7
clone_size: few
d_call: TRBD1
v_call: TRBV12-5

cdr3_aa: CASSLTGGTSPLHF
cdr3_nt: TGTGCCAGCAGTTTAACGGGGGGGACTTCACCCCTCCACTTT
j_call: TRBJ1-6
clone_size: medium-sized
d_call: NA
v_call: TRBV12-3/TRBV12-4

cdr3_aa: CASSLGQGLAGYYEQYF
cdr3_nt: TGTGCCAGCAGCTTAGGGCAGGGACTAGCGGGGTACTACGAGCAGTACTTC
j_call: TRBJ2-7
clone_size: NA
d_call: TRBD2
v_call: TRBV7-6

cdr3_aa: CASTGSNSPLHF
cdr3_nt: TGTGCCAGCACTGGGAGTAATTCACCCCTCCACTTT
j_call: TRBJ1-6
clone_size: NA
d_call: NA
v_call: TRBV6-6

cdr3_aa: CASSLLGGPYNSPLHF
cdr3_nt: TGTGCCAGCAGTTTATTAGGGGGGCCCTATAATTCACCCCTCCACTTT
j_call: TRBJ1-6
clone_size: NA
d_call: NA
v_call: TRBV27

cdr3_aa: CTSSLLRGQPQHF
cdr3_nt: TGCACCAGCAGCTTGCTCAGGGGGCAGCCCCAGCATTTT
j_call: TRBJ1-5
clone_size: NA
d_call: TRBD1
v_call: TRBV5-1

cdr3_aa: CATLRASNYGYTF
cdr3_nt: TGTGCCACTCTGAGGGCCTCTAACTATGGCTACACCTTC
j_call: TRBJ1-2
clone_size: few
d_call: NA
v_call: TRBV10-3

cdr3_aa: CASSFRDRGTREKLFF
cdr3_nt: TGTGCCAGCAGCTTCCGGGACAGGGGGACTAGAGAAAAACTGTTTTTT
j_call: TRBJ1-4
clone_size: few
d_call: TRBD1
v_call: TRBV7-2

cdr3_aa: CASSFEGFYEQYF
cdr3_nt: TGTGCCAGCAGTTTTGAGGGGTTCTACGAGCAGTACTTC
j_call: TRBJ2-7
clone_size: NA
d_call: NA
v_call: TRBV12-3/TRBV12-4

cdr3_aa: CASSYSPLLYGYTF
cdr3_nt: TGTGCCAGCAGTTACTCACCCCTGCTCTATGGCTACACCTTC
j_call: TRBJ1-2
clone_size: few
d_call: NA
v_call: TRBV6-5

cdr3_aa: CASSQDAGYRETQYF
cdr3_nt: TGCGCCAGCAGCCAAGATGCAGGGTATCGGGAGACCCAGTACTTC
j_call: TRBJ2-5
clone_size: NA
d_call: NA
v_call: TRBV4-3

cdr3_aa: CASSFCRSTPYEQYF
cdr3_nt: TGTGCCAGCAGCTTCTGCAGGAGTACGCCCTACGAGCAGTACTTC
j_call: TRBJ2-7
clone_size: NA
d_call: NA
v_call: TRBV7-2

cdr3_aa: CATSPGTRSDTQYF
cdr3_nt: TGTGCCACCAGCCCCGGGACTAGGTCCGATACGCAGTATTTT
j_call: TRBJ2-3
clone_size: NA
d_call: TRBD2
v_call: TRBV24-1

cdr3_aa: CASSLLQGAGGYTF
cdr3_nt: TGCGCCAGCAGCCTCCTGCAGGGGGCGGGTGGCTACACCTTC
j_call: TRBJ1-2
clone_size: NA
d_call: TRBD1
v_call: TRBV4-3